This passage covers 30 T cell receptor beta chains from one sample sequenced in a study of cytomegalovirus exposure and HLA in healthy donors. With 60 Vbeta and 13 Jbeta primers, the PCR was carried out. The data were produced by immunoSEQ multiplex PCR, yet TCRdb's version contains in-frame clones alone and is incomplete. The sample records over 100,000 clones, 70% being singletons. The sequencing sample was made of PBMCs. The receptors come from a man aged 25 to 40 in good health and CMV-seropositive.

The CDR3 region has the DNA TGTGCCAGTAGTGGACAGGGTGGGGGGACTGAAGCTTTCTTT. It translates to CASSGQGGGTEAFF. The gene calls are TRBV19 and TRBJ1-1; TRBD1 agrees at 8 bases. Losses at the gene ends were 5 bases for V and 5 bases for J; bases not matched to a gene: 7. CDR3 size: 14 residues. Germline-derived CDR1 and CDR2 are LNHDA and SQIVND (reference sequence). Together with reference TRBV19 and TRBJ1-1, the CDR3 gives the full variable domain: DGGITQSPKYLFRKEGQNVTLSCEQNLNHDAMYWYRQDPGQGLRLIYYSQIVNDFQKGDIAEGYSVSREKKESFPLTVTSAQKNPTAFYLCASSGQGGGTEAFFGQGTRLTVV.

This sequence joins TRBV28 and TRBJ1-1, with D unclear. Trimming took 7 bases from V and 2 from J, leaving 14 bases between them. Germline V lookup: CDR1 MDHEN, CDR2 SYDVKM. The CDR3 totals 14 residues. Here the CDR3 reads CASNPEGYNTEAFF. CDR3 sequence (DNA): TGTGCCAGCAATCCAGAGGGCTATAACACTGAAGCTTTCTTT.

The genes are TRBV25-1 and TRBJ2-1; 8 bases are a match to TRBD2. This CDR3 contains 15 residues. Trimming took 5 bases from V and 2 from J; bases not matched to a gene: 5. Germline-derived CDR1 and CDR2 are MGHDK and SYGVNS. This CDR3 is CASSPKRGTYNEQFF. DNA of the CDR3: TGTGCCAGCAGTCCGAAGCGGGGGACCTACAATGAGCAGTTCTTC. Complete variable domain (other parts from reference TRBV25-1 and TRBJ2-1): EADIYQTPRYLVIGTGKKITLECSQTMGHDKMYWYQQDPGMELHLIHYSYGVNSTEKGDLSSESTVSRIRTEHFPLTLESARPSHTSQYLCASSPKRGTYNEQFFGPGTRLTVL.

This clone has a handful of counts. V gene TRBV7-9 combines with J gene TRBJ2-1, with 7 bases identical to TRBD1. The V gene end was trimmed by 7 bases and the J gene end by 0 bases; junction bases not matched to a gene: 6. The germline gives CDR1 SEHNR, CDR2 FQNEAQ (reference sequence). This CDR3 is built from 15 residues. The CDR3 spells CASTLTGSSYNEQFF. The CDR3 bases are TGTGCCAGCACCTTGACAGGGAGCTCCTACAATGAGCAGTTCTTC.

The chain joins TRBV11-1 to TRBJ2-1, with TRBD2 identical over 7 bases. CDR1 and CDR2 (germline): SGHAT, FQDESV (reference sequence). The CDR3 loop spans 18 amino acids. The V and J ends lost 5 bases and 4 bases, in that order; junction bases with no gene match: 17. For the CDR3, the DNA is TGTGCCAGCAGCCATCCGCGGTCCGGCGGGGGTGCTTACAATGAGCAGTTCTTC. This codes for CASSHPRSGGGAYNEQFF.

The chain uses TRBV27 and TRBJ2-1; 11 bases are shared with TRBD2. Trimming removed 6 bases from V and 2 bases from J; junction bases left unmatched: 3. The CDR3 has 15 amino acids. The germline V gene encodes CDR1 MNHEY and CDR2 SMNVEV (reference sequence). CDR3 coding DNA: TGTGCCAGCAGCGTGACTAGCGGGGCCTACAATGAGCAGTTCTTC. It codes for CASSVTSGAYNEQFF.

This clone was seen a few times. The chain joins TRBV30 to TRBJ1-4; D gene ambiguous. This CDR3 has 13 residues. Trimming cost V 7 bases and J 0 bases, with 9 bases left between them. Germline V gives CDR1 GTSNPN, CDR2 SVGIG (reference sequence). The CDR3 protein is CASIQSTNEKLFF. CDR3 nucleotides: TGTGCCTCTATACAGTCAACTAATGAAAAACTGTTTTTT.

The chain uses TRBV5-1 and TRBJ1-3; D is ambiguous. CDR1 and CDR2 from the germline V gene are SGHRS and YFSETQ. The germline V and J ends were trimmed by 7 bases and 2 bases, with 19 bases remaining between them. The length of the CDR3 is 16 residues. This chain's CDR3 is CASGPFPESPGNTIYF. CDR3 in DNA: TGCGCCAGCGGCCCCTTCCCTGAATCCCCTGGAAACACCATATATTTT.

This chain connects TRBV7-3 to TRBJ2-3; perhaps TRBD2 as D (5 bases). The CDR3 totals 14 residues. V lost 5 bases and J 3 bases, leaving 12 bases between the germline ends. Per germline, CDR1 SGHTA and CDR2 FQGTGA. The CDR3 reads CASSPSSGTDTQYF. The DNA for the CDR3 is TGTGCCAGCAGCCCCTCCTCGGGGACAGATACGCAGTATTTT.

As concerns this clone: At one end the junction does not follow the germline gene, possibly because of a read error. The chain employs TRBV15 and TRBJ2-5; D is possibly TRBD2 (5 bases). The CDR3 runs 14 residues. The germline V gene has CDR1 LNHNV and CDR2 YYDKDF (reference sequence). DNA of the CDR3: TGTGCCACCAGCGGAGAAACTAGGCAAGAGACCCAGTACTTC. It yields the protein CATSGETRQETQYF.

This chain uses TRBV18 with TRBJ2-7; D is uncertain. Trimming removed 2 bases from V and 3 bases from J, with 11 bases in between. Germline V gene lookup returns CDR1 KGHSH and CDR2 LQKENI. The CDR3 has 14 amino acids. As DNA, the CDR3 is TGTGCCAGCTCACCATCAACGAACAGCTACGAGCAGTACGTC. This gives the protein CASSPSTNSYEQYV.

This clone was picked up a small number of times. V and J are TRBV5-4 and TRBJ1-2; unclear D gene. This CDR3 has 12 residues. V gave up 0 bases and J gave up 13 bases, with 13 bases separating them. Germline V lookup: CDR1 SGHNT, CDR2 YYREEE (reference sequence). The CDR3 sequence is CASSLVTEGFTF. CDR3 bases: TGTGCCAGCAGCTTGGTTACAGAGGGTTTCACCTTC. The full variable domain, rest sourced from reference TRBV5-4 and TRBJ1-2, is ETGVTQSPTHLIKTRGQQVTLRCSSQSGHNTVSWYQQALGQGPQFIFQYYREEENGRGNFPPRFSGLQFPNYSSELNVNALELDDSALYLCASSLVTEGFTFGSGTRLTVV.

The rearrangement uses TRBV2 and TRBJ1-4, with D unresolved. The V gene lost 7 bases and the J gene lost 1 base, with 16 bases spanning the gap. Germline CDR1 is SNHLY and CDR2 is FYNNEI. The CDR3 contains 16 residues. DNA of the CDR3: TGTGCCAGCACCCTCGACCAGGAGGTAACTAATGAAAAACTGTTTTTT. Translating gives CASTLDQEVTNEKLFF.

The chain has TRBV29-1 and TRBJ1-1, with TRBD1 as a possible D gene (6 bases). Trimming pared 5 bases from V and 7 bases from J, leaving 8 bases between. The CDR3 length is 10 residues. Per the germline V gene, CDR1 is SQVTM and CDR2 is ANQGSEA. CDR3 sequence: CSVLDSEAFF. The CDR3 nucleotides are TGCAGCGTTTTGGACAGTGAAGCTTTCTTT.

CDR3: CASSWQGRTEAFF. The DNA of the CDR3 is TGTGCCAGCAGCTGGCAGGGAAGGACTGAAGCTTTCTTT. The genes are TRBV5-4 and TRBJ1-1, with a tentative D call TRBD1 (5 bases). Trimming cost V 3 bases and J 5 bases, with 11 bases left between them. This CDR3 comprises 13 residues. Per germline, CDR1 SGHNT and CDR2 YYREEE (reference sequence).

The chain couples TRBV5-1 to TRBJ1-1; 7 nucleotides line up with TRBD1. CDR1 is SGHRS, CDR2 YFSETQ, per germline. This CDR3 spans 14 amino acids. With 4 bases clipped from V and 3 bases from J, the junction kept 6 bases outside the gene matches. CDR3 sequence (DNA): TGCGCCAGCAGCGACAGGGACCTGGACACTGAAGCTTTCTTT. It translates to CASSDRDLDTEAFF.

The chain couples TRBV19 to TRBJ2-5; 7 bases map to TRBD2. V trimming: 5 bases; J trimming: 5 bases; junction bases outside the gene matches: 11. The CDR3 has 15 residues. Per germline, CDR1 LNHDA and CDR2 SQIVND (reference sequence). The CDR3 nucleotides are TGTGCCAGTAGTTGGGGGGGGTCGGGAGTGGAGACCCAGTACTTC. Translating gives CASSWGGSGVETQYF.

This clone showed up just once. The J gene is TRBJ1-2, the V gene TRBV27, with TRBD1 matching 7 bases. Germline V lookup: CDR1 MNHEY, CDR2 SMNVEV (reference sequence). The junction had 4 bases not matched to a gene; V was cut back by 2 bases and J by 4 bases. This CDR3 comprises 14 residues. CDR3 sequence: CASSLTGESYGYTF. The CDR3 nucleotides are TGTGCCAGCAGTTTAACAGGGGAGAGCTATGGCTACACCTTC.

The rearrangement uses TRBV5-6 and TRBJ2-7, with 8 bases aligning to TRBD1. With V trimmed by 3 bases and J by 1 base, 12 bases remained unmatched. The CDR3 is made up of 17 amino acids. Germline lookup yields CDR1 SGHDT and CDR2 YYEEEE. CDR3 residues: CASSSYYRGYASYEQYF. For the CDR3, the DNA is TGTGCCAGCAGCTCCTACTACAGGGGGTATGCGTCCTACGAGCAGTACTTC.

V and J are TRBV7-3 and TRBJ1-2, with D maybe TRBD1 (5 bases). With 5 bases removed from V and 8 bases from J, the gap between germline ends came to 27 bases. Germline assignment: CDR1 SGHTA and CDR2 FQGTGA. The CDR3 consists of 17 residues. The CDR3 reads CASSHINSIVQERGYTF. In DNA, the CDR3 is TGTGCCAGCAGCCACATCAACTCGATTGTACAGGAGAGGGGCTACACCTTC.

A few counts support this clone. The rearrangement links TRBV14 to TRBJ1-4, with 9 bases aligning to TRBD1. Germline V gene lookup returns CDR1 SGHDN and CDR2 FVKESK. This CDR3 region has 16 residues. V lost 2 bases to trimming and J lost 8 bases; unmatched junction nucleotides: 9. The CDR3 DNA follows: TGTGCCAGCAGCCAAACATGGGACAGGGCGGGGGAAAAACTGTTTTTT. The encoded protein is CASSQTWDRAGEKLFF.

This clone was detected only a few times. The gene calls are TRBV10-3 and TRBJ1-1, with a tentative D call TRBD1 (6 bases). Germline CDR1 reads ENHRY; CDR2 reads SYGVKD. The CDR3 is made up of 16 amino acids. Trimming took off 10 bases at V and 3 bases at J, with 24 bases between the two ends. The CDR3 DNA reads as TGTGCCACCTCAGTGAGGGGGGGTCGGGGGGACACTGAAGCTTTCTTT. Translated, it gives CATSVRGGRGDTEAFF.

DNA of the CDR3: TGCAGCGTTGGGGGTCTCGGACAGGGGCCCTTGGGGGGCTACACCTTC. Translated, it gives CSVGGLGQGPLGGYTF. The genes are TRBV29-1 and TRBJ1-2; 9 bases map to TRBD1. Per the germline V gene, CDR1 is SQVTM and CDR2 is ANQGSEA. V was pared by 4 bases and J by 8 bases, with 17 bases of the junction left unmatched. The CDR3 consists of 16 residues.

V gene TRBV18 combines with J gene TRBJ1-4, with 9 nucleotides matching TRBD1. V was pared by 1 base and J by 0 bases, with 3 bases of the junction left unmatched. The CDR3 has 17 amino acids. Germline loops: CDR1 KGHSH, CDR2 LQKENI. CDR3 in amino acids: CASSPRGTGSTNEKLFF. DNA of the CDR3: TGTGCCAGCTCACCACGTGGGACAGGGTCAACTAATGAAAAACTGTTTTTT.

As DNA, the CDR3 is TGTGCCAGCAGCGGCGGACAGGGTCCCACAGATACGCAGTATTTT. Its translation: CASSGGQGPTDTQYF. V gene TRBV11-2 combines with J gene TRBJ2-3; 8 positions agree with TRBD1. With 5 bases clipped from V and 2 bases from J, the junction kept 6 bases outside the gene matches. The germline V gene encodes CDR1 SGHAT and CDR2 FQNNGV. The CDR3 length is 15 residues.

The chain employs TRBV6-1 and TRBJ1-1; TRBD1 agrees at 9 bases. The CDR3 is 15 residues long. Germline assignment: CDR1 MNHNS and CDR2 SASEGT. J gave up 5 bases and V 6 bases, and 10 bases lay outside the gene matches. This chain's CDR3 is CASSRDRVQGTEAFF. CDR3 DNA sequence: TGTGCCAGCAGCCGGGACAGGGTCCAAGGGACTGAAGCTTTCTTT.

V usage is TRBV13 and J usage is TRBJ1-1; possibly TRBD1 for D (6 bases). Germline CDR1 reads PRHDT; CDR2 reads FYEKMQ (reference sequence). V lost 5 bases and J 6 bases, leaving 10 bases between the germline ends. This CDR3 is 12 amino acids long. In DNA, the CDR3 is TGTGCCAGCAGCCAGGGGACGTCTGAAGCTTTCTTT. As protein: CASSQGTSEAFF.

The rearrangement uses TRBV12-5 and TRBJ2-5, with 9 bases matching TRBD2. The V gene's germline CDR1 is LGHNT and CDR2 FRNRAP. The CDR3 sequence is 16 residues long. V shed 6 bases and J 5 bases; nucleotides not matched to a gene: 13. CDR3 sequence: CASGPGTSSGVETQYF. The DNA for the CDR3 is TGTGCTAGTGGCCCCGGGACTAGCTCGGGGGTGGAGACCCAGTACTTC.

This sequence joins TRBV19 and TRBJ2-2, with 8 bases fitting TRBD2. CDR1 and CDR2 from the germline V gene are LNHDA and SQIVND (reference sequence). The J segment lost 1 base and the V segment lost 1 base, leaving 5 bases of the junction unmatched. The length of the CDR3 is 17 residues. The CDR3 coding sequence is TGTGCCAGTAGTATAGTCAGCGGGAGAGGGAACACCGGGGAGCTGTTTTTT. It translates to CASSIVSGRGNTGELFF.

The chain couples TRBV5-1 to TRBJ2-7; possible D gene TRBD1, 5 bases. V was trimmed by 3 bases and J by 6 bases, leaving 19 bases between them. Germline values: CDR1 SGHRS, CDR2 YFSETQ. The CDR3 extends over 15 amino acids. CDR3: CASSWAREGIGEQYF. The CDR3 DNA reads TGCGCCAGCAGCTGGGCCAGGGAAGGAATCGGCGAGCAGTACTTC.